This T cell receptor beta chain comes out of a study of blood T cell repertoires in COVID-19. Overall study: The samples span acute and convalescent COVID-19 from the United States, Italy and Spain.

Germline values: CDR1 KGHSH, CDR2 LQKENI. V gave up 0 bases and J gave up 5 bases, with 8 bases separating them. This CDR3 has 14 amino acids. The protocol was immunoSEQ multiplex PCR, while the TCRdb copy is restricted to in-frame clones and leaves out a portion. The table has 75,000 to 85,000 clones, 80% to 90% seen once. The sample was peripheral blood. This TCR was recovered from a man aged 55 to 70 with COVID-19, enrolled during active disease. The genes are TRBV18 and TRBJ2-1; a weak D match, TRBD1 (5 bases). The CDR3 is CASSPPTDNNEQFF. The CDR3, as DNA: TGTGCCAGCTCACCACCGACAGACAACAATGAGCAGTTCTTC.